This record concerns one T cell receptor beta chain sequence. The CDR3 has 17 amino acids. CDR1 MNHEY and CDR2 SMNVEV come from the germline V gene (reference sequence). J gave up 8 bases and V 2 bases, and 12 bases lay outside the gene matches. The repertoire was sequenced with immunoSEQ multiplex PCR; TCRdb's copy has only in-frame clones and lacks some. The sample carries tens of thousands of clones, around 80% recorded once. This entry is derived from a study of blood T cell repertoires in COVID-19. Study background: The origin of the acute and convalescent COVID-19 samples was the United States, Italy and Spain.

The chain carries TRBV27 and TRBJ1-6; 7 positions match TRBD1. This receptor was taken from a woman aged 80 or over with acute or convalescent COVID-19. The specimen sequenced was peripheral blood. The CDR3 spells CASSLISLSTGDSPLHF. The CDR3 DNA is TGTGCCAGCAGTTTAATCTCATTGTCTACAGGGGATTCACCCCTCCACTTT.